This T cell receptor beta chain is drawn from a study of blood T cell repertoires in COVID-19. Produced via immunoSEQ multiplex PCR; TCRdb's table is partial and in-frame only. This sample has around 150,000 clones, with approximately 80% found just once. Germline trimming cut 6 bases from V and 7 bases from J; bases unmatched to any gene: 11. The CDR3 is 15 amino acids. Per the germline V gene, CDR1 is MNHEY and CDR2 is SVGAGI. The chain links TRBV6-5 to TRBJ2-1, with 8 positions matching TRBD2. The TCR was taken from a woman aged 80 or older with active or convalescent COVID-19. The sequenced material came from peripheral blood. The CDR3 loop reads CASSLTGGPRNEQFF. CDR3 bases: TGTGCCAGCAGCCTAACGGGGGGGCCGAGAAATGAGCAGTTCTTC.